Shown below are 15 T cell receptor beta chains from a single sample sequenced in a study of blood T cell repertoires in COVID-19. TCRdb's table, derived via immunoSEQ multiplex PCR, lists solely in-frame clones and lacks some. This sample has more than 25,000 clones; around 90% occur once, and the top ten carry about 1%. Sequenced: peripheral blood. The receptors stem from a man between 65 and 85 years old with active or convalescent COVID-19.

V usage is TRBV6-2 or TRBV6-3 and J usage is TRBJ1-5, with unresolved D. With 6 bases removed from V and 4 bases from J, the gap between germline ends came to 7 bases. The germline V gene has CDR1 MNHEY and CDR2 SVGEGT. This CDR3 spans 12 amino acids. CDR3 loop: CASSSGNQPQHF. The CDR3 DNA sequence: TGTGCCAGCAGCTCGGGGAATCAGCCCCAGCATTTT.

The gene calls are TRBV4-3 and TRBJ1-2; D possibly corresponds to TRBD1 (5 bases). The V end lost 0 bases, the J end lost 1 base, and 9 bases lay between the germline ends. The V gene's germline CDR1 is LGHNA and CDR2 YSLEER. The CDR3 has 15 amino acids. The CDR3 reads CASSQDPQGNYGYTF. Here the CDR3 DNA reads TGCGCCAGCAGCCAAGACCCGCAGGGTAACTATGGCTACACCTTC.

J is TRBJ1-5 and V is TRBV5-1; the D gene is possibly TRBD1 (5 bases). This CDR3 spans 14 amino acids. The V end lost 3 bases, the J end lost 6 bases, and 13 bases lay between the germline ends. CDR1 is SGHRS, CDR2 YFSETQ, per germline. The CDR3 reads CASSSGNAGQPQHF. CDR3 sequence (DNA): TGCGCCAGCAGCTCAGGGAACGCAGGTCAGCCCCAGCATTTT.

The chain joins TRBV19 to TRBJ1-2; TRBD1 matches 8 bases. CDR3 length: 13 residues. CDR1 and CDR2 (germline): LNHDA, SQIVND (reference sequence). Losses at the gene ends were 3 bases for V and 6 bases for J; bases not matched to a gene: 3. The CDR3 sequence: CASSMQGANGYTF. Written as DNA, the CDR3 is TGTGCCAGTAGTATGCAGGGGGCAAATGGCTACACCTTC.

The CDR3 nucleotides read TGTGCCAGCAGTCAGACAGGGGGCTATGGCTACACCTTC. This translates into CASSQTGGYGYTF. V usage is TRBV12-3 or TRBV12-4 and J usage is TRBJ1-2, with 9 bases matching TRBD1. The CDR3 covers 13 residues. V lost 5 bases to trimming and J lost 4 bases; unmatched junction nucleotides: 2.

This chain connects TRBV5-1 to TRBJ1-2; D uncertain. CDR1 is SGHRS and CDR2 is YFSETQ in the germline V gene. Deletions cut 2 bases from V and 0 bases from J, with 8 bases between. There are 14 residues in the CDR3. CDR3 DNA: TGCGCCAGCAGCTTTACCACAGCTAACTATGGCTACACCTTC. This gives the protein CASSFTTANYGYTF.

J is TRBJ1-6 and V is TRBV18; TRBD1 is a possible D gene (5 bases). Germline V CDR1 and CDR2: KGHSH, LQKENI. The CDR3 runs 14 residues. Between the trimmed V and J ends, which lost 3 bases and 8 bases, there was a span of 11 bases. The CDR3 bases are TGTGCCAGCTCACCGGGGGGTGGTGATTCACCCCTCCACTTT. It yields the protein CASSPGGGDSPLHF.

The rearrangement joins TRBV5-4 to TRBJ2-4; D might be TRBD2 (6 bases). Per the germline V gene, CDR1 is SGHNT and CDR2 is YYREEE (reference sequence). The CDR3 has 14 residues. Trimming shortened V by 1 base and J by 7 bases, and 12 bases separated the two germline ends. The DNA for the CDR3 is TGTGCCAGCAGCTTGTCGGGGGACGGGAACATTCAGTACTTC. Protein sequence: CASSLSGDGNIQYF.

This rearrangement joins TRBV11-2 to TRBJ2-5, with 16 nucleotides matching TRBD2. The CDR3 is 17 amino acids. The germline gives CDR1 SGHAT, CDR2 FQNNGV. The J segment lost 7 bases and the V segment lost 4 bases, leaving 9 bases of the junction unmatched. CDR3 protein: CASSWGLAGGRGMTQYF. The DNA of the CDR3 is TGTGCCAGCAGCTGGGGACTAGCGGGGGGGCGAGGGATGACCCAGTACTTC.

V gene TRBV5-1 combines with J gene TRBJ2-3, with D tentatively TRBD1 (6 bases). CDR1 and CDR2 from the germline V gene are SGHRS and YFSETQ. The CDR3 extends over 13 amino acids. The germline V and J ends were trimmed by 3 bases and 1 base, with 6 bases remaining between them. DNA for the CDR3: TGCGCCAGCAGCTGGACAGGCACAGATACGCAGTATTTT. As protein: CASSWTGTDTQYF.

J is TRBJ1-4 and V is TRBV4-1; D unresolved. Germline lookup yields CDR1 MGHRA and CDR2 YSYEKL. This CDR3 spans 12 amino acids. V lost 4 bases and J lost 8, with 8 bases in between. CDR3 region: CASSLHQEKLFF. CDR3 in DNA: TGCGCCAGCAGCCTGCACCAGGAAAAACTGTTTTTT.

This sequence joins TRBV9 and TRBJ2-5, with TRBD1 identical over 9 bases. The V gene end was trimmed by 1 base and the J gene end by 5 bases; junction bases not matched to a gene: 6. The germline CDR1 and CDR2 sequences are SGDLS and YYNGEE. The CDR3 totals 15 residues. The chain's CDR3 is CASSVPTGGVETQYF. As DNA, the CDR3 is TGTGCCAGCAGCGTACCGACAGGGGGTGTGGAGACCCAGTACTTC.

This clone was counted between two and nine times. The rearrangement uses TRBV7-2 and TRBJ1-2, with D possibly being TRBD1 (5 bases). Looked up from germline, CDR1 is SGHTA and CDR2 is FQGNSA. V lost 0 bases and J 2 bases, leaving 13 bases between the germline ends. The CDR3 length is 16 residues. CDR3 bases: TGTGCCAGCAGCTTAGCGCGATGGGGGGAAAACTATGGCTACACCTTC. This gives the protein CASSLARWGENYGYTF.

This clone is a singleton in its sample. CDR3 coding DNA: TGTGCCAGCAGCCTATTGAGGAACACTGAAGCTTTCTTT. Protein: CASSLLRNTEAFF. V is TRBV2 and J is TRBJ1-1; D gene ambiguous. This CDR3 is built from 13 residues. Germline lookup yields CDR1 SNHLY and CDR2 FYNNEI. Deletions cut 6 bases from V and 1 base from J, with 9 bases between.

The sample holds a few counts of this clone. The chain links TRBV7-2 to TRBJ1-6; D gene uncertain. The length of the CDR3 is 13 residues. Germline V gene sequence: CDR1 SGHTA, CDR2 FQGNSA. Trimming took 1 base from V and 11 from J, leaving 9 bases between them. The CDR3 sequence: CASSLVREAPLHF. The CDR3 bases are TGTGCCAGCAGCTTAGTGCGGGAGGCACCCCTCCACTTT.